This TCR beta chain was observed in a study of blood T cell repertoires in COVID-19 (dated by TCRdb to about 2020). For the wider study: Collaborator samples came from the United States, Italy and Spain and covered acute and convalescent phases of COVID-19. HLA class I and class II types, where available, came from metadata supplied by the sample provider rather than from assay-based typing. The material from the prospective study consisted of cDNA or gDNA derived from T cells, B-cell-depleted T cells, or PBMCs. A freely available public database, intended as a resource for researchers studying the immune response to SARS-CoV-2, is where the repertoires were released. Deeply sampled blood TCRbeta repertoires from subjects exposed to, actively infected with, or recovered from COVID-19 were included in the dataset. The samples were drawn from two sources: the first 160 participants of the ongoing ImmuneRACE study, and 1,000 to 1,500 subjects contributed by 6 global collaborators. Nearly every sample came with metadata listing a de-identified subject ID, COVID-19 status, age in years and sex.

Points on this clone: Its recognized antigen is unknown. The sample holds no much larger clone one base away, and base qualities are not on file.

The paper's findings and limits, for the study overall: The quantity of clinical and demographic metadata differed by source and by participant and was supplied without curation.

Taken from the germline V gene, the CDR1 and CDR2 loops are SGHDT and YYEEEE. Trimming costs V 3 bases and J 0 bases, and their ends lie 12 bases apart. The CDR3 runs 15 amino acids, cysteine and phenylalanine included. Of all the DNA, just the CDR3 is kept, 45 bases in frame from base 1. TCRbeta CDR3 regions were amplified from genomic DNA using the immunoSEQ Assay, a bias-controlled multiplex PCR. The original pipeline was this. Nucleated cell counts per sample were estimated from amplification of reference gene primers within the assay. To quantify the absolute abundance of each unique TCRbeta CDR3 rearrangement, sequence reads were collapsed and filtered. For each sample, productive Simpson clonality was calculated as the square root of Simpson's diversity index across productive rearrangements. The table comes from immuneACCESS by way of TCRdb, which keeps in-frame sequences with V and J called. Part of the clones is missing from these tables; in studies checked, under half for an unresolved V gene and the rest for unknown reasons. D and trimming come from the DNA, and the V and J calls and clone size come from that table. The sample table lists 350,000 to 400,000 clones, more than 85% of them with a count of one. Of the sample, 0.8% to 0.9% falls within the top ten clones.

In the prospective study, participants were 18 to 89 years old, resided in approximately 25 geographic areas of the United States, and were enrolled through a virtual design. To assign participants to cohorts, the prospective study relied on clinical history that participants themselves reported in a screening survey and a study questionnaire. Exposed participants were defined as having been in contact with someone with a PCR-confirmed or clinician-diagnosed COVID-19 case within 2 weeks of study entry. Each participant in the prospective study had whole blood, serum and a nasopharyngeal or oropharyngeal swab collected by mobile phlebotomists. Prospective study participants could optionally give additional blood draws and questionnaires over an approximately 2-month period. Before DNA extraction, prospective study blood samples were shipped either frozen or at room temperature.

The sample was PBMCs or T cells enriched from blood (not recorded which). The source is a woman aged 40 to 50 who had been exposed to COVID-19. In this chain, TRBV5-6 is recombined with TRBJ1-2; no confident D gene assignment can be made. In nucleotide form, the sequence is TGTGCCAGCAGCTGGACCGCGGGGACTAACTATGGCTACACCTTC. Its coded protein is CASSWTAGTNYGYTF.